The rows below give T cell receptor beta chains drawn from one sample of a study of regulatory T cells in long-lasting Graves disease. MiXCR was run by TCRdb on the multiplex PCR reads, yielding one entry per CDR3 protein. The sample lists some 350,000 distinct CDR3 sequences, roughly 16% seen once, with 20% to 25% in the top ten. In addition, the sample was reused for a study of T cells in Graves' hyperthyroidism and ophthalmopathy.

The sample here was peripheral blood mononuclear cells (PBMCs), taken at new diagnosis, from a patient treated with antithyroid drugs. These receptors came from a woman aged 18-29 years with Graves disease. Each CDR3 is given with its conserved first and last residue. Fields, in order: clone size, D gene, V gene, J gene, CDR3 protein, CDR3 DNA. The D gene is left open where the match is weak. Clone size is shown for a subset of rows, as once, few, many or a class of expanded clone.

abundance: NA; d_gene: TRBD2; v_gene: TRBV20-1; j_gene: TRBJ2-1; CDR3aa: CSARGLADESSYNEQFF; CDR3nt: TGCAGTGCTAGGGGACTAGCGGATGAAAGCTCCTACAATGAGCAGTTCTTC
abundance: few; d_gene: NA; v_gene: TRBV20-1; j_gene: TRBJ2-7; CDR3aa: CSASLPAEGREQYF; CDR3nt: TGCAGTGCTAGTCTTCCGGCGGAGGGTCGCGAGCAGTACTTC
abundance: few; d_gene: NA; v_gene: TRBV19; j_gene: TRBJ2-2; CDR3aa: CASKPSPGELFF; CDR3nt: TGTGCCAGTAAGCCATCACCTGGGGAGCTGTTTTTT
abundance: many; d_gene: TRBD2; v_gene: TRBV20-1; j_gene: TRBJ2-1; CDR3aa: CSATSGGYDEQFF; CDR3nt: TGCAGCGCAACTAGCGGGGGGTACGATGAGCAGTTCTTC
abundance: many; d_gene: TRBD2; v_gene: TRBV30; j_gene: TRBJ2-3; CDR3aa: CAWRLAGGTDTQYF; CDR3nt: TGTGCCTGGAGACTAGCGGGAGGGACAGATACGCAGTATTTT
abundance: few; d_gene: NA; v_gene: TRBV15; j_gene: TRBJ2-2; CDR3aa: CATSLFRDTGELFF; CDR3nt: TGTGCCACCAGCCTCTTCAGGGACACCGGGGAGCTGTTTTTT
abundance: few; d_gene: NA; v_gene: TRBV20-1; j_gene: TRBJ2-2; CDR3aa: CSARLPRTGELFF; CDR3nt: TGCAGTGCTAGGTTGCCGCGCACCGGGGAGCTGTTTTTT
abundance: many; d_gene: TRBD1; v_gene: TRBV2; j_gene: TRBJ1-4; CDR3aa: CASRAGQYNEKLFF; CDR3nt: TGTGCCAGCAGGGCGGGACAGTATAATGAAAAACTGTTTTTT
abundance: few; d_gene: TRBD1; v_gene: TRBV24-1; j_gene: TRBJ2-1; CDR3aa: CATSNTGTGYNEQFF; CDR3nt: TGTGCCACCAGCAACACCGGGACAGGTTACAATGAGCAGTTCTTC
abundance: many; d_gene: TRBD1; v_gene: TRBV20-1; j_gene: TRBJ1-5; CDR3aa: CSARSIGDRGRQPQHF; CDR3nt: TGCAGTGCTAGATCTATTGGGGACAGAGGGCGACAGCCCCAGCATTTT
abundance: NA; d_gene: TRBD1; v_gene: TRBV5-1; j_gene: TRBJ1-2; CDR3aa: CASRHASGQALGYTF; CDR3nt: TGCGCCAGCAGGCACGCATCCGGACAGGCTCTGGGCTACACCTTC
abundance: NA; d_gene: NA; v_gene: TRBV6-1; j_gene: TRBJ2-2; CDR3aa: CASAQGGGGELFF; CDR3nt: TGTGCCAGCGCACAGGGCGGGGGCGGGGAGCTGTTTTTT
abundance: NA; d_gene: TRBD2; v_gene: TRBV4-1; j_gene: TRBJ2-7; CDR3aa: CASSHDGLAPDGEQYF; CDR3nt: TGCGCCAGCAGCCATGACGGACTAGCGCCTGATGGGGAGCAGTACTTC
abundance: many; d_gene: NA; v_gene: TRBV27; j_gene: TRBJ2-5; CDR3aa: CASSLRFYGETQYF; CDR3nt: TGTGCCAGCAGTTTGCGATTTTACGGAGAGACCCAGTACTTC
abundance: many; d_gene: NA; v_gene: TRBV2; j_gene: TRBJ1-2; CDR3aa: CASRDRLLGGYTF; CDR3nt: TGTGCCAGTCGAGACAGGCTCCTGGGTGGCTACACCTTC
abundance: few; d_gene: NA; v_gene: TRBV6-1; j_gene: TRBJ1-5; CDR3aa: CASTDLGAGNQPQHF; CDR3nt: TGTGCCAGCACCGACTTAGGGGCCGGCAATCAGCCCCAGCATTTT
abundance: many; d_gene: TRBD2; v_gene: TRBV5-1; j_gene: TRBJ2-1; CDR3aa: CASSLTQRGQNNEQFF; CDR3nt: TGCGCCAGCAGCCTAACCCAGCGGGGCCAAAACAATGAGCAGTTCTTC
abundance: many; d_gene: NA; v_gene: TRBV3-1; j_gene: TRBJ2-2; CDR3aa: CASSQARGELFF; CDR3nt: TGTGCCAGCAGCCAAGCGAGGGGGGAGCTGTTTTTT
abundance: few; d_gene: NA; v_gene: TRBV13; j_gene: TRBJ2-2; CDR3aa: CASSLKGMVWPNTGELFF; CDR3nt: TGCGCCAGCAGCCTCAAGGGGATGGTCTGGCCAAACACCGGGGAGCTGTTTTTT
abundance: NA; d_gene: NA; v_gene: TRBV19; j_gene: TRBJ1-4; CDR3aa: CASSITATNEKLFF; CDR3nt: TGTGCCAGTAGTATAACTGCAACTAATGAAAAACTGTTTTTT
abundance: NA; d_gene: NA; v_gene: TRBV6-9; j_gene: TRBJ1-5; CDR3aa: CASSYSETQPQHF; CDR3nt: TGTGCCAGCAGTTACTCAGAAACTCAGCCCCAGCATTTT
abundance: many; d_gene: NA; v_gene: TRBV6-5; j_gene: TRBJ1-1; CDR3aa: CASSSFLKVDTEAFF; CDR3nt: TGTGCCAGCAGTTCTTTTTTGAAGGTGGACACTGAAGCTTTCTTT
abundance: NA; d_gene: TRBD2; v_gene: TRBV6-2/TRBV6-3; j_gene: TRBJ2-1; CDR3aa: CASSYSGLAGYNEQFF; CDR3nt: TGTGCCAGCAGTTACTCGGGCCTAGCGGGGTACAATGAGCAGTTCTTC
abundance: many; d_gene: NA; v_gene: TRBV7-8; j_gene: TRBJ1-2; CDR3aa: CASSLTGRGEGYTF; CDR3nt: TGTGCCAGCAGCTTGACCGGGAGAGGGGAAGGCTACACCTTC
abundance: many; d_gene: TRBD2; v_gene: TRBV5-1; j_gene: TRBJ2-1; CDR3aa: CASSLTSGAENEQFF; CDR3nt: TGCGCCAGCAGCCTGACTAGCGGGGCCGAAAATGAGCAGTTCTTC
abundance: few; d_gene: TRBD1; v_gene: TRBV19; j_gene: TRBJ2-7; CDR3aa: CASSMEQGGEQYF; CDR3nt: TGTGCCAGTAGTATGGAACAGGGGGGCGAGCAGTACTTC
abundance: many; d_gene: NA; v_gene: TRBV7-2; j_gene: TRBJ2-1; CDR3aa: CASSSPGLVGYNEQFF; CDR3nt: TGTGCCAGCAGCAGCCCAGGGCTAGTGGGGTACAATGAGCAGTTCTTC
abundance: NA; d_gene: NA; v_gene: TRBV5-4; j_gene: TRBJ2-3; CDR3aa: CASSLGRRGSTDTQYF; CDR3nt: TGTGCCAGCAGCTTGGGGAGGAGGGGGAGCACAGATACGCAGTATTTT
abundance: many; d_gene: NA; v_gene: TRBV30; j_gene: TRBJ2-7; CDR3aa: CAWRQALSYEQYF; CDR3nt: TGTGCCTGGAGACAGGCCCTTTCCTACGAGCAGTACTTC
abundance: many; d_gene: NA; v_gene: TRBV10-3; j_gene: TRBJ2-5; CDR3aa: CAISGGETQYF; CDR3nt: TGTGCCATCAGTGGGGGGGAGACCCAGTACTTC
abundance: NA; d_gene: NA; v_gene: TRBV2; j_gene: TRBJ1-1; CDR3aa: CASRGDGEEAFF; CDR3nt: TGTGCCAGCAGAGGGGACGGCGAAGAAGCTTTCTTT
abundance: NA; d_gene: NA; v_gene: TRBV7-3; j_gene: TRBJ1-5; CDR3aa: CASSLRPYQPQHF; CDR3nt: TGTGCCAGCAGCTTACGGCCTTATCAGCCCCAACATTTT
abundance: few; d_gene: NA; v_gene: TRBV12-3/TRBV12-4; j_gene: TRBJ1-6; CDR3aa: CTSTSYIGGSTPGNSPLHF; CDR3nt: TGTACCAGCACTAGCTACATTGGGGGGTCTACCCCCGGAAATTCACCCCTCCACTTT
abundance: many; d_gene: TRBD2; v_gene: TRBV20-1; j_gene: TRBJ2-2; CDR3aa: CSARDSRREGPDGELFF; CDR3nt: TGCAGTGCTAGAGATTCAAGACGGGAGGGCCCTGACGGGGAGCTGTTTTTT
abundance: many; d_gene: NA; v_gene: TRBV6-5; j_gene: TRBJ2-5; CDR3aa: CASSYSLGTETQYF; CDR3nt: TGTGCCAGCAGTTACTCGCTTGGCACGGAGACCCAGTACTTC
abundance: many; d_gene: TRBD2; v_gene: TRBV4-2; j_gene: TRBJ2-5; CDR3aa: CASSQERGGLAGAETQYF; CDR3nt: TGTGCCAGCAGCCAAGAGAGGGGGGGACTAGCGGGGGCGGAGACCCAGTACTTC
abundance: many; d_gene: TRBD1; v_gene: TRBV11-2; j_gene: TRBJ2-1; CDR3aa: CASSLATGGSYNEQFF; CDR3nt: TGTGCCAGCAGCTTAGCCACAGGGGGCTCCTACAATGAGCAGTTCTTC
abundance: NA; d_gene: TRBD1; v_gene: TRBV19; j_gene: TRBJ1-5; CDR3aa: CASSTGQSNQPQHF; CDR3nt: TGTGCCAGTAGTACGGGACAGTCGAATCAGCCCCAGCATTTT
abundance: few; d_gene: NA; v_gene: TRBV12-3/TRBV12-4; j_gene: TRBJ1-5; CDR3aa: CASRGGGPQHF; CDR3nt: TGTGCCAGCAGGGGGGGTGGGCCCCAGCATTTT
abundance: many; d_gene: NA; v_gene: TRBV5-5; j_gene: TRBJ2-1; CDR3aa: CASSLGRGLPANYNEQFF; CDR3nt: TGTGCCAGCAGCTTGGGAAGGGGACTTCCGGCCAACTACAATGAGCAGTTCTTC
abundance: many; d_gene: TRBD1; v_gene: TRBV28; j_gene: TRBJ2-7; CDR3aa: CASSTADRVREQYF; CDR3nt: TGTGCCAGCAGCACAGCGGACAGGGTACGCGAGCAGTACTTC
abundance: many; d_gene: TRBD2; v_gene: TRBV2; j_gene: TRBJ2-1; CDR3aa: CASRIAGGTYNEQFF; CDR3nt: TGTGCCAGCAGAATAGCGGGAGGGACCTACAATGAGCAGTTCTTC
abundance: NA; d_gene: NA; v_gene: TRBV6-1; j_gene: TRBJ1-2; CDR3aa: CASSPRRDRSPSRYTF; CDR3nt: TGTGCCAGCAGCCCAAGACGGGACCGCTCCCCTAGTCGCTACACCTTC
abundance: many; d_gene: NA; v_gene: TRBV28; j_gene: TRBJ2-3; CDR3aa: CASSMGRTKSYTDTQYF; CDR3nt: TGTGCCAGCAGCATGGGTAGGACTAAAAGTTACACAGATACGCAGTATTTT
abundance: many; d_gene: NA; v_gene: TRBV7-3; j_gene: TRBJ1-5; CDR3aa: CASSYDRRPPNQPQHF; CDR3nt: TGTGCCAGCAGCTATGACCGACGGCCACCCAATCAGCCCCAGCATTTT
abundance: NA; d_gene: NA; v_gene: TRBV27; j_gene: TRBJ1-2; CDR3aa: CASSRSRVNGYTF; CDR3nt: TGTGCCAGCAGTCGGAGCAGGGTTAATGGCTACACCTTC
abundance: few; d_gene: TRBD1; v_gene: TRBV28; j_gene: TRBJ1-2; CDR3aa: CASSPGQFPHGYTF; CDR3nt: TGTGCCAGCAGCCCGGGACAGTTTCCTCATGGCTACACCTTC
abundance: NA; d_gene: NA; v_gene: TRBV28; j_gene: TRBJ2-7; CDR3aa: CASSFEPAYEQYF; CDR3nt: TGTGCCAGCAGTTTTGAGCCCGCCTACGAGCAGTACTTC
abundance: NA; d_gene: TRBD1; v_gene: TRBV2; j_gene: TRBJ1-2; CDR3aa: CASSLSGTEGSLRGYTF; CDR3nt: TGTGCCAGCAGTTTGTCCGGGACAGAAGGGTCCCTTAGGGGCTACACCTTC
abundance: few; d_gene: NA; v_gene: TRBV11-2; j_gene: TRBJ2-1; CDR3aa: CASSIIGLLNEQFF; CDR3nt: TGTGCCAGTAGTATAATCGGGCTCCTCAATGAGCAGTTCTTC
abundance: few; d_gene: NA; v_gene: TRBV27; j_gene: TRBJ2-1; CDR3aa: CASRHLGNEQFF; CDR3nt: TGTGCCAGCAGACACCTGGGGAATGAGCAGTTCTTC
abundance: many; d_gene: NA; v_gene: TRBV15; j_gene: TRBJ2-1; CDR3aa: CATSRTKNRANEQFF; CDR3nt: TGTGCCACCAGCAGAACCAAAAACAGGGCGAATGAGCAGTTCTTC
abundance: many; d_gene: NA; v_gene: TRBV18; j_gene: TRBJ1-1; CDR3aa: CASSGDRSTEAFF; CDR3nt: TGTGCCAGCTCAGGAGATAGGAGCACTGAAGCTTTCTTT
abundance: many; d_gene: NA; v_gene: TRBV27; j_gene: TRBJ2-7; CDR3aa: CASKSGAHEQYF; CDR3nt: TGTGCCAGCAAGTCGGGGGCCCACGAGCAGTACTTC
abundance: NA; d_gene: NA; v_gene: TRBV19; j_gene: TRBJ1-5; CDR3aa: CASTWGEQPQHF; CDR3nt: TGTGCCAGTACGTGGGGGGAACAGCCCCAGCATTTT